The TCR beta chain under discussion was sequenced for a study of T cell repertoires in cytomegalovirus infection. Study summary: Indications came from public TCR beta signatures; they pointed to CMV infection and to a matching HLA type. Whole-study findings and limits: Carriage of CMV together with the relevant HLA was identifiable through cumulative public TCR beta family frequency.

MiXCR, applied by TCRdb to the reads, yields one record per CDR3 protein. The table lists approximately 500,000 distinct CDR3 sequences, about 30% of them singletons, with less than 15% in the top ten. This clonotype was counted ten times or more. Its antigen is unidentified. This CDR3 spans 14 amino acids. Trimming cost V 6 bases and J 0 bases, with 11 bases left between them. Germline V gene data show CDR1 as SGHTA and CDR2 as FQGNSA. This sequence was found in a human donor in good health (CMV status not recorded). Some clones in this sample may be carry-over from other donors' samples. Sequenced: PBMCs. The V gene is TRBV7-2, the J gene TRBJ1-2; D gene uncertain. CDR3 in amino acids: CASSLDTSNYGYTF. CDR3 nucleotides: TGTGCCAGCAGTCTTGACACGTCTAACTATGGCTACACCTTC. The entire variable domain, with the rest obtained from reference TRBV7-2 and TRBJ1-2, is as follows: GAGVSQSPSNKVTEKGKDVELRCDPISGHTALYWYRQSLGQGLEFLIYFQGNSAPDKSGLPSDRFSAERTGGSVSTLTIQRTQQEDSAVYLCASSLDTSNYGYTFGSGTRLTVV.